What follows are 29 T cell receptor beta chains derived from one specimen sequenced in a study of blood T cell repertoires in COVID-19. Clones were read by immunoSEQ multiplex PCR, and TCRdb kept only the in-frame ones, dropping some. The sample includes more than 150,000 clones, around nine tenths seen only once; the top ten take around 0.63%. Sequenced: peripheral blood. All receptors come from a man in his sixties with COVID-19, enrolled during active disease.

This clone has a single count. V and J are TRBV28 and TRBJ1-6; D is perhaps TRBD1 (5 bases). The CDR3 has 15 residues. Germline-derived CDR1 and CDR2 are MDHEN and SYDVKM. Trimming shortened V by 3 bases and J by 5 bases, and 11 bases separated the two germline ends. The CDR3 region has the DNA TGTGCCAGCAGTTTGGGGGGGGGAAATAATTCACCCCTCCACTTT. Its protein is CASSLGGGNNSPLHF.

The J gene is TRBJ1-1, the V gene TRBV18, with 7 bases aligning to TRBD1. The CDR3 runs 14 residues. With 2 bases clipped from V and 4 bases from J, the junction kept 4 bases outside the gene matches. Germline V gene data show CDR1 as KGHSH and CDR2 as LQKENI. CDR3 sequence reads: CASSPDRVSTEAFF. In DNA, the CDR3 is TGTGCCAGCTCACCAGACAGGGTTAGCACTGAAGCTTTCTTT.

The chain uses TRBV19 and TRBJ1-5, with D tentatively TRBD1 (5 bases). Germline V gives CDR1 LNHDA, CDR2 SQIVND (reference sequence). Between the trimmed V and J ends, which lost 6 bases and 6 bases, there was a span of 18 bases. CDR3 length: 15 residues. CDR3 nucleotide sequence: TGTGCCAGTAGGGTCACGGGGGGAGATGGTCAGCCCCAGCATTTT. It yields the protein CASRVTGGDGQPQHF.

This rearrangement joins TRBV19 to TRBJ1-2; TRBD1 aligns across 10 bases. V lost 5 bases, J lost 4 bases, and 13 bases stayed unmatched. This CDR3 region has 17 residues. Germline V lookup: CDR1 LNHDA, CDR2 SQIVND (reference sequence). The CDR3 region has the DNA TGTGCCAGTAGTCGCATCCCGGGACAGGGGTTGGCCTATGGCTACACCTTC. Translation: CASSRIPGQGLAYGYTF.

The genes are TRBV11-3 and TRBJ2-3; 8 bases align to TRBD2. The CDR3 contains 20 residues. From germline, CDR1 is SGHNT and CDR2 YENEEA. V shed 1 base, J shed 6 bases, and the junction held 21 bases outside the gene matches. CDR3 nucleotide sequence: TGTGCCAGCAGCTTAGGTTCCCCTACTACCAGCGGGAGAATAGGGGATACGCAGTATTTT. Translating it yields CASSLGSPTTSGRIGDTQYF.

The chain combines TRBV18 with TRBJ1-1; TRBD1 aligns across 9 bases. The germline gives CDR1 KGHSH, CDR2 LQKENI. The CDR3 extends over 14 amino acids. Unmatched junction bases numbered 1, after V lost 2 bases and J lost 3 bases. The CDR3 loop is CASSPDRGYTEAFF. The CDR3 bases are TGTGCCAGCTCACCAGACAGGGGGTACACTGAAGCTTTCTTT.

The chain has TRBV7-2 and TRBJ2-6; the match to TRBD1 covers 9 bases. The CDR3 has 18 amino acids. The germline V gene encodes CDR1 SGHTA and CDR2 FQGNSA. V was pared by 6 bases and J by 0 bases, with 9 bases of the junction left unmatched. DNA of the CDR3: TGTGCCAGCAGTCGGAGGACAGGGGCCCACTCTGGGGCCAACGTCCTGACTTTC. Residues: CASSRRTGAHSGANVLTF.

The V gene is TRBV25-1, the J gene TRBJ1-1; maybe TRBD1 (5 bases). Germline loops: CDR1 MGHDK, CDR2 SYGVNS. The V gene lost 5 bases and the J gene lost 3 bases, with 13 bases spanning the gap. This CDR3 has 14 residues. In nucleotides, the CDR3 is TGTGCCAGCAGTTACGGGGGTGGTTACACTGAAGCTTTCTTT. The encoded protein is CASSYGGGYTEAFF.

This chain's CDR3 is CASSQGAGGQFAQHF. In DNA, the CDR3 is TGCGCCAGCAGCCAAGGGGCAGGGGGACAATTCGCCCAGCATTTT. The chain recombines TRBV4-1 with TRBJ1-5, with 7 nucleotides matching TRBD1. CDR1 and CDR2 from the germline V gene are MGHRA and YSYEKL. The CDR3 totals 15 residues. J gave up 11 bases and V 1 base, and 11 bases lay outside the gene matches.

The chain is built from TRBV24-1 and TRBJ2-7; 7 positions match TRBD2. V trimming: 3 bases; J trimming: 0 bases; junction bases outside the gene matches: 7. Germline CDR1 reads KGHDR; CDR2 reads SFDVKD. The CDR3 is 16 amino acids. DNA of the CDR3: TGTGCCACCAGTGATGCCGCCGGGGGGTCCTCCTACGAGCAGTACTTC. Protein: CATSDAAGGSSYEQYF.

The V and J genes are TRBV6-5 and TRBJ1-4, with 8 nucleotides matching TRBD1. This CDR3 has 15 amino acids. Looked up from germline, CDR1 is MNHEY and CDR2 is SVGAGI. V lost 2 bases, J lost 3 bases, and 2 bases stayed unmatched. Here the CDR3 DNA reads TGTGCCAGCAGTTACACAGGGGGGGCTAATGAAAAACTGTTTTTT. Protein: CASSYTGGANEKLFF.

The V call is TRBV23-1, the J call TRBJ1-3; maybe TRBD1 (6 bases). TRBV23-1 is an ORF, with its function uncertain. The CDR3 runs 18 residues. Trimming shortened V by 6 bases and J by 1 base, and 22 bases separated the two germline ends. The CDR3 sequence is CASRRKADSSKSGNTIYF. The CDR3 DNA sequence: TGCGCCAGCAGACGAAAGGCGGACAGTTCTAAGTCTGGAAACACCATATATTTT.

V is TRBV19 and J is TRBJ1-2, with 7 bases matching TRBD1. The CDR3 loop spans 13 amino acids. Unmatched junction bases numbered 2, after V lost 4 bases and J lost 3 bases. Germline V gene lookup returns CDR1 LNHDA and CDR2 SQIVND (reference sequence). This CDR3 is CASSTRGYYGYTF. The CDR3 DNA is TGTGCCAGTAGTACCAGGGGGTACTATGGCTACACCTTC.

The chain uses TRBV19 and TRBJ1-5, with unresolved D. The CDR3 contains 14 residues. Germline assignment: CDR1 LNHDA and CDR2 SQIVND (reference sequence). Trimming took 6 bases from V and 7 from J, leaving 16 bases between them. The CDR3 nucleotides read TGTGCCAGTAGAGTCCCCGGGAGGGAGCAGCCCCAGCATTTT. It codes for CASRVPGREQPQHF. The full variable domain, its missing parts supplied by reference TRBV19 and TRBJ1-5, is DGGITQSPKYLFRKEGQNVTLSCEQNLNHDAMYWYRQDPGQGLRLIYYSQIVNDFQKGDIAEGYSVSREKKESFPLTVTSAQKNPTAFYLCASRVPGREQPQHFGDGTRLSIL.

The chain combines TRBV6-5 with TRBJ1-3; 7 nucleotides agree with TRBD1. V shed 6 bases and J 1 base; nucleotides not matched to a gene: 3. The CDR3 extends over 14 amino acids. Germline V gene sequence: CDR1 MNHEY, CDR2 SVGAGI. In nucleotides, the CDR3 is TGTGCCAGCAGCTTCAGGGGGTCTGGAAACACCATATATTTT. Encoded protein: CASSFRGSGNTIYF.

The DNA of the CDR3 is TGTGCCAGCAGAAGGGGTGATTCTGGCGAGCAGTACTTC. Its translation: CASRRGDSGEQYF. The rearrangement uses TRBV7-9 and TRBJ2-7; tentative D call: TRBD1 (5 bases). The CDR3 is 13 residues long. Trimming cost V 6 bases and J 6 bases, with 15 bases left between them. Germline CDR1 and CDR2: SEHNR and FQNEAQ (reference sequence).

This chain links TRBV5-8 with TRBJ1-1; TRBD1 is a possible D gene (5 bases). V was pared by 2 bases and J by 3 bases, with 11 bases between. This CDR3 has 14 amino acids. Germline V lookup: CDR1 SGHTS, CDR2 YDEGEE. CDR3 sequence: CASSFPSRDTEAFF. The DNA of the CDR3 is TGTGCCAGCAGCTTCCCCAGCAGGGACACTGAAGCTTTCTTT.

This chain joins TRBV24-1 and TRBJ1-2, with 7 bases lining up with TRBD1. Germline V lookup: CDR1 KGHDR, CDR2 SFDVKD. The V segment lost 0 bases and the J segment 11 bases; nucleotides outside the gene matches: 11. The CDR3 spans 15 residues. CDR3 sequence: CATSDLGQETTGYTF. The CDR3 region has the DNA TGTGCCACCAGTGATTTGGGACAGGAGACAACGGGTTACACCTTC.

The rearrangement uses TRBV28 and TRBJ2-7, with D unresolved. The V gene's germline CDR1 is MDHEN and CDR2 SYDVKM. Trimming took 4 bases from V and 2 from J, leaving 12 bases between them. There are 14 residues in the CDR3. CDR3: CASSSVQTTYEQYF. Here the CDR3 DNA reads TGTGCCAGCAGTTCTGTTCAAACAACCTACGAGCAGTACTTC.

This chain uses TRBV5-6 with TRBJ1-3, with TRBD1 as a possible D gene (6 bases). Looked up from germline, CDR1 is SGHDT and CDR2 is YYEEEE. The CDR3 totals 15 residues. Trimming stripped 4 bases from V and 4 bases from J, with 15 bases between. The CDR3 sequence: CASSRRGFLGNTIYF. In nucleotides, the CDR3 is TGTGCCAGCAGCCGTAGGGGGTTCCTAGGAAACACCATATATTTT.

The chain has TRBV10-2 and TRBJ2-1; 7 bases are shared with TRBD1. Per germline, CDR1 WSHSY and CDR2 SAAADI. The CDR3 runs 14 residues. V lost 6 bases, J lost 3 bases, and 5 bases stayed unmatched. The CDR3 loop is CASRVRDSYNEQFF. The CDR3 DNA sequence: TGCGCCAGCAGAGTCCGGGACAGCTACAATGAGCAGTTCTTC.

The chain couples TRBV24-1 to TRBJ2-5; tentatively, D is TRBD1 (6 bases). The ends were cut back, 1 base at V and 4 bases at J, with 18 bases in the middle. Germline lookup yields CDR1 KGHDR and CDR2 SFDVKD. The CDR3 runs 17 residues. The CDR3 sequence: CATSDFGGARVIETQYF. The DNA for the CDR3 is TGTGCCACCAGTGATTTTGGGGGCGCGAGGGTAATAGAGACCCAGTACTTC.

The rearrangement links TRBV15 to TRBJ1-2; no clear D gene. This CDR3 comprises 15 residues. In germline, CDR1 is LNHNV, CDR2 YYDKDF (reference sequence). V was shortened by 0 bases and J by 6 bases, with 14 bases between the two germline ends. The CDR3 coding sequence is TGTGCCACCAGCAGAGATCAGGTCGTTTCCAATGGCTACACCTTC. Amino acid sequence: CATSRDQVVSNGYTF.

The chain couples TRBV18 to TRBJ1-4; D possibly corresponds to TRBD1 (5 bases). The germline V and J ends were trimmed by 3 bases and 3 bases, with 11 bases remaining between them. The CDR3 covers 15 residues. CDR1 is KGHSH, CDR2 LQKENI, per germline. The CDR3 DNA reads TGTGCCAGCTCACCTTCGACAGCTTCTAATGAAAAACTGTTTTTT. The encoded protein is CASSPSTASNEKLFF.

The chain's CDR3 is CASSSPGTATEAFF. CDR3 coding DNA: TGTGCCAGCAGCTCACCCGGGACTGCCACTGAAGCTTTCTTT. The chain combines TRBV7-2 with TRBJ1-1; D is possibly TRBD1 (5 bases). The CDR3 has 14 residues. Germline loops: CDR1 SGHTA, CDR2 FQGNSA. Between the trimmed V and J ends, which lost 4 bases and 4 bases, there was a span of 13 bases.

The chain has TRBV5-6 and TRBJ2-3, with D possibly TRBD2 on 6 matching bases. Germline CDR1 is SGHDT and CDR2 is YYEEEE. Trimming took off 4 bases at V and 4 bases at J, with 22 bases between the two ends. The CDR3 contains 17 residues. The CDR3 region has the DNA TGTGCCAGCAGCCTGCTGGGGGGAGCCGGGGGTTCAGATACGCAGTATTTT. This encodes CASSLLGGAGGSDTQYF. The full variable domain, in which reference TRBV5-6 and TRBJ2-3 provide the parts outside the CDR3, is DAGVTQSPTHLIKTRGQQVTLRCSPKSGHDTVSWYQQALGQGPQFIFQYYEEEERQRGNFPDRFSGHQFPNYSSELNVNALLLGDSALYLCASSLLGGAGGSDTQYFGPGTRLTVL.

The chain couples TRBV29-1 to TRBJ1-1; TRBD1 matches 8 bases. The CDR3 is 15 residues long. Germline CDR1 is SQVTM and CDR2 is ANQGSEA. The V gene end was trimmed by 6 bases and the J gene end by 0 bases; junction bases not matched to a gene: 9. The CDR3 DNA reads TGCAGCGTGCCGAAGGGACAGGAGATGAACACTGAAGCTTTCTTT. It codes for CSVPKGQEMNTEAFF.

This clone was seen a few times. The rearrangement links TRBV4-2 to TRBJ1-1; 7 bases fit TRBD1. With V trimmed by 4 bases and J by 4 bases, 6 bases remained unmatched. CDR3 length: 14 residues. Per germline, CDR1 LGHNA and CDR2 YNFKEQ. The DNA for the CDR3 is TGTGCCAGCAGCCGAGGGGGCTGGGGCACTGAAGCTTTCTTT. Protein sequence: CASSRGGWGTEAFF.

In the case of this clone: The sample has other DNA sequences that encode this CDR3 too. This chain connects TRBV6-2 or TRBV6-3 to TRBJ2-2, with 8 bases that match TRBD2. This CDR3 has 15 amino acids. V was clipped by 4 bases and J by 2 bases; unmatched bases: 3. CDR1 and CDR2 from the germline V gene are MNHEY and SVGEGT. DNA for the CDR3: TGTGCCAGCAGTTCCGGGGGGGGTAACACCGGGGAGCTGTTTTTT. Its translation: CASSSGGGNTGELFF.